The entry below describes one TCR beta chain. The junction departs from germline at one end; a sequencing error may be responsible. Repertoires were generated with immunoSEQ multiplex PCR, while TCRdb's copy carries only in-frame clones and drops some. The table has 2 million to 2.5 million clones, roughly 95% seen once. Germline V gene sequence: CDR1 MNHNS, CDR2 SASEGT. The CDR3 has 13 residues. This sample was included in a study of shared clonotypes between healthy human individuals. Sequencing used naive CD4+ T cells sorted from blood. Described subset: CD45RA+ positively selected. The V call is TRBV6-1, the J call TRBJ2-3; weak D call: TRBD1 (5 bases). The receptor was isolated from a man between 18 and 35 years old in good health. The CDR3 spells CASSKAGLDTQYF. Written as DNA, the CDR3 is TGTGCCAGCAGTAAAGCAGGGCTAGATACGCAGTATTTT.